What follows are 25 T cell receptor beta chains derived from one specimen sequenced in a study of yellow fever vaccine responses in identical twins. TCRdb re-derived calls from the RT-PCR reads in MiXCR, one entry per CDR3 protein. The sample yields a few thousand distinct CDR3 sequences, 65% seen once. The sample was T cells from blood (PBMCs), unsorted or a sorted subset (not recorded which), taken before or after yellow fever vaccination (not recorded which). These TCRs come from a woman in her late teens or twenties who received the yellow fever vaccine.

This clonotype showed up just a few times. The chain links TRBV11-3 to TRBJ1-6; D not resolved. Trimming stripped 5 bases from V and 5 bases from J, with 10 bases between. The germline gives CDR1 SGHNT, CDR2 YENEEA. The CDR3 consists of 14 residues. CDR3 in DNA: TGTGCCAGCAGCCGAGCCGGCGATAATTCACCCCTCCACTTT. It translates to CASSRAGDNSPLHF.

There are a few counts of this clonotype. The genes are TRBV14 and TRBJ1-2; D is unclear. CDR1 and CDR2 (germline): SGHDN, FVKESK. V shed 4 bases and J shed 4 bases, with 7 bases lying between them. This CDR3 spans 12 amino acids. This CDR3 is CASSPSSYGYTF. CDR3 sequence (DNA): TGTGCCAGCAGCCCGTCCAGCTATGGCTACACCTTC.

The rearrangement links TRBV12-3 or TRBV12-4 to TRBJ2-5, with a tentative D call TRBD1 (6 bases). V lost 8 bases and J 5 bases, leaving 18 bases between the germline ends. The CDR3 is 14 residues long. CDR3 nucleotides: TGTGCCAGCTCGGACAGCCCAAGGGGGGAGACCCAGTACTTC. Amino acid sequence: CASSDSPRGETQYF.

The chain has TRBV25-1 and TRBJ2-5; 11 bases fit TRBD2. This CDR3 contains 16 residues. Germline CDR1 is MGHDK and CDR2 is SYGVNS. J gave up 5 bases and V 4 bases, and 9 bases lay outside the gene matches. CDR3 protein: CASSAPGLAVSETQYF. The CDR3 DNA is TGTGCCAGCAGTGCGCCGGGACTAGCGGTTAGTGAGACCCAGTACTTC.

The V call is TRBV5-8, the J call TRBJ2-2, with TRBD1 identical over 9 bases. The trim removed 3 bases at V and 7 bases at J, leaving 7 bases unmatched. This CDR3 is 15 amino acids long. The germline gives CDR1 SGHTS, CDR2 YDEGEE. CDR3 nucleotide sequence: TGTGCCAGCAGCTCCGGGACAGGGAGGGACGGGGAGCTGTTTTTT. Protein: CASSSGTGRDGELFF.

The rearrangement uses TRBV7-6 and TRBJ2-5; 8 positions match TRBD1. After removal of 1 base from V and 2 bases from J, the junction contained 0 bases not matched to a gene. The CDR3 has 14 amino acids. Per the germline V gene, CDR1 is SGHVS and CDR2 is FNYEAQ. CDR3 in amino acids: CASSLGTGQETQYF. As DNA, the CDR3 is TGTGCCAGCAGCTTAGGGACAGGGCAAGAGACCCAGTACTTC.

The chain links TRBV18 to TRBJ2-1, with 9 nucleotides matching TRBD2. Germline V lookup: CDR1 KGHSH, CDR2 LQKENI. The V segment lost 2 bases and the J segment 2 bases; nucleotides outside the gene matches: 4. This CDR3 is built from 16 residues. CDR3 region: CASSPTPSGAYNEQFF. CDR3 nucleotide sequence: TGTGCCAGCTCACCAACCCCTAGCGGGGCCTACAATGAGCAGTTCTTC.

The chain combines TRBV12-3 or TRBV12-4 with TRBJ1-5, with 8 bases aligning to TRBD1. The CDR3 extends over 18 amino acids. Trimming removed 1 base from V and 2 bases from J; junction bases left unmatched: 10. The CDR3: CASSLGATGVFRNQPQHF. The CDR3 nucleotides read TGTGCCAGCAGTTTAGGAGCGACAGGGGTCTTCCGCAATCAGCCCCAGCATTTT.

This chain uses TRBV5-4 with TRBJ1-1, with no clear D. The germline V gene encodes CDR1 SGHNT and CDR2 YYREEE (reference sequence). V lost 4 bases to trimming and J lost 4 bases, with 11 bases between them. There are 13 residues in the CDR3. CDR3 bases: TGTGCCAGCAGCACCGAGGATGTCACTGAAGCTTTCTTT. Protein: CASSTEDVTEAFF.

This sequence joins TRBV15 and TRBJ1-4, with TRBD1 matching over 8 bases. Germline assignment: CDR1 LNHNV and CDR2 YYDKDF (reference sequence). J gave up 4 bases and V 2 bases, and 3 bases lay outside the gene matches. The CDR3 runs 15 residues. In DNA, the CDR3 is TGTGCCACCAGCAGACAGGGGGCGAATAATGAAAAACTGTTTTTT. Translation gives CATSRQGANNEKLFF.

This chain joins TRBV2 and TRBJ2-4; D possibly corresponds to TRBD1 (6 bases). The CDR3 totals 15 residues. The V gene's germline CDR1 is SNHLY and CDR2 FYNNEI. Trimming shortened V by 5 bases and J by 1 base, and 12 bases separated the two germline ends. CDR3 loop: CASSSPTGAKNIQYF. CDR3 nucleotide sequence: TGTGCCAGCAGTTCACCTACAGGGGCCAAAAACATTCAGTACTTC.

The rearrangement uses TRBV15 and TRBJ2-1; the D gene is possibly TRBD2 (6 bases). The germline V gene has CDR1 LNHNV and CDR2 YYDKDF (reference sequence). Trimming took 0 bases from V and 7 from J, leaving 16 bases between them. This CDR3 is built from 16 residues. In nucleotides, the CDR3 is TGTGCCACCAGCAGAGAAAGTTTTGGAGGGTCAAATGAGCAGTTCTTC. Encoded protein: CATSRESFGGSNEQFF.

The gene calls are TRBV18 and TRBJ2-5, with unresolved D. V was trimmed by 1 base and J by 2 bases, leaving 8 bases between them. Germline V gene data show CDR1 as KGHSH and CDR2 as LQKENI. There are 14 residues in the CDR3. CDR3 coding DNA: TGTGCCAGCTCACCACTCGGCGGACAAGAGACCCAGTACTTC. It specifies CASSPLGGQETQYF.

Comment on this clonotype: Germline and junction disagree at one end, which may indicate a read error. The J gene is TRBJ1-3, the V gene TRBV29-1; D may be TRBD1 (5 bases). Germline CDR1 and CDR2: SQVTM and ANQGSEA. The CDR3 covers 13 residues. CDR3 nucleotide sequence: TGCAGCGTCGAAGGGGAATCGGGAAACACCATATATTTT. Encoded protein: CSVEGESGNTIYF.

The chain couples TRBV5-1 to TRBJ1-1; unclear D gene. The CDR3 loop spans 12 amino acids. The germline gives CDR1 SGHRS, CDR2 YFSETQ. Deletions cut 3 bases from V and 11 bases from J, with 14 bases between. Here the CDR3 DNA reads TGCGCCAGCAGCTCTGACCGGTCCGACGCTTTCTTT. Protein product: CASSSDRSDAFF. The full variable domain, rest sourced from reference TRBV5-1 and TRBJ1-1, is KAGVTQTPRYLIKTRGQQVTLSCSPISGHRSVSWYQQTPGQGLQFLFEYFSETQRNKGNFPGRFSGRQFSNSRSEMNVSTLELGDSALYLCASSSDRSDAFFGQGTRLTVV.

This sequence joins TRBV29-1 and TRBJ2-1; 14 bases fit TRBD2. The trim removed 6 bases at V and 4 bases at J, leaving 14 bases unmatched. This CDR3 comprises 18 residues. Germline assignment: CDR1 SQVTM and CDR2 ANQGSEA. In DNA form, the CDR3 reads TGCAGCGTCGTGCCGGGACTAGCGGGAGCTTCCCCGTACAATGAGCAGTTCTTC. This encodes CSVVPGLAGASPYNEQFF.

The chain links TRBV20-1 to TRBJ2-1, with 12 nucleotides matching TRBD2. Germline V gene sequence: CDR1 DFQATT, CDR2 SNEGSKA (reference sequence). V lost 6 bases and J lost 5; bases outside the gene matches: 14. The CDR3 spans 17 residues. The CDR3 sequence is CSAPLRRLAGVNNEQFF. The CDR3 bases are TGCAGTGCCCCGTTAAGGCGACTAGCGGGAGTTAACAATGAGCAGTTCTTC.

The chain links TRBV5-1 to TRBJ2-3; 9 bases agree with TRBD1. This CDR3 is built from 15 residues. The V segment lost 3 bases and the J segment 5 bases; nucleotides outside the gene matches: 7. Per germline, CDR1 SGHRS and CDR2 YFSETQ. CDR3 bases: TGCGCCAGCAGCTCGAACAGGGGGCTGGGAGATACGCAGTATTTT. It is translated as CASSSNRGLGDTQYF.

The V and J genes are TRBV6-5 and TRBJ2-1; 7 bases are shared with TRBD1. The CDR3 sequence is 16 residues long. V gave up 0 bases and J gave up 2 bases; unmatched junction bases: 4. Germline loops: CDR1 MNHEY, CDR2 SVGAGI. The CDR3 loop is CASSYSSDRAYNEQFF. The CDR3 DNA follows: TGTGCCAGCAGTTACTCTTCCGACAGGGCCTACAATGAGCAGTTCTTC.

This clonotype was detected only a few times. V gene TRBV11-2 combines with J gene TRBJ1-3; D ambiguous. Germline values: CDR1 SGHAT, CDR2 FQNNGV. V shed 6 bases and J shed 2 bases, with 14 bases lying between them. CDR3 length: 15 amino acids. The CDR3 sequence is CASRKGATPGNTIYF. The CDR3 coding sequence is TGTGCCAGCAGAAAAGGCGCTACTCCTGGAAACACCATATATTTT.

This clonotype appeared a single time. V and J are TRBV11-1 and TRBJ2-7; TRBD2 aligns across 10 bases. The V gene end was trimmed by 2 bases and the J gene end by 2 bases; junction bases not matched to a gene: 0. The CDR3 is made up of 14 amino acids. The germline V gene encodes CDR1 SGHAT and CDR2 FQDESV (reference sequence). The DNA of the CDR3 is TGTGCCAGCAGCTTACTAGCGGGAGCCTACGAGCAGTACTTC. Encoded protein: CASSLLAGAYEQYF. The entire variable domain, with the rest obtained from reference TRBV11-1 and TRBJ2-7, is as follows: EAEVAQSPRYKITEKSQAVAFWCDPISGHATLYWYRQILGQGPELLVQFQDESVVDDSQLPKDRFSAERLKGVDSTLKIQPAELGDSAMYLCASSLLAGAYEQYFGPGTRLTVT.

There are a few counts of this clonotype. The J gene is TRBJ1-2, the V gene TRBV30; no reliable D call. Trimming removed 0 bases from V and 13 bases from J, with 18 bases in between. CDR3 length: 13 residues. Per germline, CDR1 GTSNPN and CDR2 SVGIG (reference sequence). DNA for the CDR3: TGTGCCTGGAGTGTAATAGGACCCAGCTTTAGCACCTTC. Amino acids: CAWSVIGPSFSTF.

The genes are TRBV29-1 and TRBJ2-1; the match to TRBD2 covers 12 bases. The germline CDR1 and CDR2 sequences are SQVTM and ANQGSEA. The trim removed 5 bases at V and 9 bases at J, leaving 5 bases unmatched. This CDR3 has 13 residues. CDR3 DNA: TGCAGCGTTCTACTAGCGGGAGGATCTGAGCAGTTCTTC. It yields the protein CSVLLAGGSEQFF.

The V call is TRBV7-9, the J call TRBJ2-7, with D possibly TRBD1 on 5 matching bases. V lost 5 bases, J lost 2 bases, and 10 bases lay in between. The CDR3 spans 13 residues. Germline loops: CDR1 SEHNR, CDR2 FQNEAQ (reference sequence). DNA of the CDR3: TGTGCCAGCAGCCGGACACAAACCTACGAGCAGTACTTC. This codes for CASSRTQTYEQYF. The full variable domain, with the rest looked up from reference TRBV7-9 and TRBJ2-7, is DTGVSQNPRHKITKRGQNVTFRCDPISEHNRLYWYRQTLGQGPEFLTYFQNEAQLEKSRLLSDRFSAERPKGSFSTLEIQRTEQGDSAMYLCASSRTQTYEQYFGPGTRLTVT.

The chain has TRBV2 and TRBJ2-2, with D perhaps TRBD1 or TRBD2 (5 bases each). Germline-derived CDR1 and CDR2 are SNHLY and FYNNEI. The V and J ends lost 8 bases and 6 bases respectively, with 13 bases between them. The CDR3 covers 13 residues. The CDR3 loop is CASYRDAPGELFF. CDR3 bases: TGTGCCAGCTACCGGGACGCCCCCGGGGAGCTGTTTTTT.